Reported below is one TCR beta chain. Antigen: not known. The PCR employed 60 Vbeta primers together with 13 Jbeta primers. The protocol was immunoSEQ multiplex PCR, while the TCRdb copy is restricted to in-frame clones and leaves out a portion. The sample includes 200,000 or so clones, 65% to 85% of them seen just once. The record originates from a study of cytomegalovirus exposure and HLA in healthy donors. Findings of the study overall: The authors later linked a missense DCLRE1C variant to TCR beta V- and J-gene trimming. Apparent HLA restriction characterized most CMV-associated TCR beta chains in a later analysis. Earlier findings revealed that most TCR beta V segments proved productive either about 90% or about 30% of the time.

The donors (healthy individuals) were bone marrow donors. Germline values: CDR1 SGHRS, CDR2 YFSETQ. Deletions cut 0 bases from V and 3 bases from J, with 11 bases between. CDR3 length: 15 residues. This rearrangement joins TRBV5-1 to TRBJ2-3, with TRBD1 as a possible D gene (6 bases). Sequenced input: PBMCs. The clonotype was recovered from a woman between 25 and 40 years old in good health and CMV-seropositive. CDR3 sequence: CASSLEVQGTDTQYF. CDR3 sequence (DNA): TGCGCCAGCAGCTTGGAAGTCCAGGGGACAGATACGCAGTATTTT.